These 27 T cell receptor beta chains were all obtained from the same sample, sequenced in a study of T-cell reconstitution after alpha-beta-depleted transplantation in children. Preparation of the TCRbeta library used unique molecular identifiers. TCRdb redid the calling of the PCR reads with MiXCR, one entry per CDR3 protein. This sample yields hundreds of thousands of distinct CDR3 sequences, of which around 12% are seen a single time; about 5.6% belongs to the top ten. The sample here was PBMCs from the stem cell graft donor, taken from the stem cell graft. These receptors all stem from a human donor who donated a stem cell graft to a child with combined immunodeficiency.

This chain links TRBV7-8 with TRBJ2-7; 11 bases are shared with TRBD2. This CDR3 region has 15 residues. The trim removed 1 base at V and 3 bases at J, leaving 2 bases unmatched. Germline CDR1 SGHVS, CDR2 FQNEAQ. The CDR3 region is CASSLETSGSYEQYF. In nucleotides, the CDR3 is TGTGCCAGCAGCTTAGAAACTAGCGGGAGCTACGAGCAGTACTTC.

The table lists this clonotype with many counts. The rearrangement joins TRBV21-1 to TRBJ2-5. TRBV21-1 is shown as a pseudogene. The CDR3 extends over 13 amino acids. The chain's CDR3 is CASSKGESETQYF. Written as DNA, the CDR3 is TGTGCCAGCAGCAAAGGGGAAAGTGAGACCCAGTACTTC.

This clonotype was recorded once. The chain has TRBV12-3 or TRBV12-4 and TRBJ2-3; 10 positions agree with TRBD2. The CDR3 loop spans 15 amino acids. V lost 7 bases to trimming and J lost 2 bases; unmatched junction nucleotides: 6. The CDR3 loop reads CASTSGLAFTDTQYF. The DNA for the CDR3 is TGTGCCAGCACCTCGGGACTAGCGTTCACAGATACGCAGTATTTT.

This clonotype has ten or more counts. V usage is TRBV5-1 and J usage is TRBJ1-5; no reliable D call. Germline V gene lookup returns CDR1 SGHRS and CDR2 YFSETQ. Trimming removed 1 base at V and 0 bases at J, with 8 bases between. The CDR3 has 15 amino acids. Written as DNA, the CDR3 is TGCGCCAGCAGCTTGTTGGGTTATAGCAATCAGCCCCAGCATTTT. Translation gives CASSLLGYSNQPQHF.

There are many counts of this clonotype. The rearrangement joins TRBV7-2 to TRBJ2-3; possible D gene TRBD2, 5 bases. Germline V gene data show CDR1 as SGHTA and CDR2 as FQGNSA. V gave up 5 bases and J gave up 4 bases, with 13 bases separating them. The CDR3 has 14 residues. The CDR3 reads CASSVGLGPDTQYF. The DNA of the CDR3 is TGTGCCAGCAGCGTCGGACTGGGTCCAGATACGCAGTATTTT.

This clonotype showed up many times. The chain is built from TRBV6-5 and TRBJ2-7; possible D gene TRBD1, 5 bases. Germline V gene lookup returns CDR1 MNHEY and CDR2 SVGAGI. V dropped 2 bases and J dropped 3 bases, with 11 bases sitting between them. This CDR3 region has 14 residues. The CDR3 DNA is TGTGCCAGCAGTTACGGGGTGACAGACTACGAGCAGTACTTC. This sequence encodes CASSYGVTDYEQYF.

This clonotype was seen a handful of times. The chain links TRBV4-1 to TRBJ2-3, with a possible D match to TRBD1 (6 bases). This CDR3 is built from 21 residues. CDR1 is MGHRA, CDR2 YSYEKL, per germline. V was cut by 0 bases and J by 0 bases, with 25 bases left in between. CDR3 sequence: CASSQDGSRGQIKSSTDTQYF. CDR3 DNA sequence: TGCGCCAGCAGCCAAGATGGTAGTAGGGGACAAATTAAAAGTAGCACAGATACGCAGTATTTT.

The genes are TRBV24-1 and TRBJ2-3, with 9 positions matching TRBD1. This CDR3 has 18 amino acids. Trimming took 5 bases from V and 2 from J; bases not matched to a gene: 13. CDR1 and CDR2 (germline): KGHDR, SFDVKD. The CDR3 nucleotides read TGTGCCACCAGTGTCCCGGGCCCCGGGACAGGGCTCACAGATACGCAGTATTTT. Translating it yields CATSVPGPGTGLTDTQYF.

The gene calls are TRBV29-1 and TRBJ1-2, with 9 bases identical to TRBD1. Trimming removed 0 bases from V and 6 bases from J; junction bases left unmatched: 8. The germline gives CDR1 SQVTM, CDR2 ANQGSEA. The CDR3 has 15 amino acids. The CDR3 nucleotides are TGCAGCGTTGAAGATTGGGGACAGGGAACGAATGGCTACACCTTC. It is translated as CSVEDWGQGTNGYTF.

This clonotype has more than one count but fewer than ten. The V call is TRBV7-9, the J call TRBJ2-5, with D perhaps TRBD1 (5 bases). Germline CDR1 reads SEHNR; CDR2 reads FQNEAQ (reference sequence). V was cut by 3 bases and J by 5 bases, with 10 bases left in between. The CDR3 has 13 amino acids. The CDR3 sequence: CASSLPGIETQYF. CDR3 DNA sequence: TGTGCCAGCAGCTTGCCAGGGATCGAGACCCAGTACTTC.

This clonotype has at least ten counts. The chain combines TRBV20-1 with TRBJ2-7; D is unresolved. V shed 3 bases and J shed 0 bases, with 12 bases lying between them. This CDR3 has 14 amino acids. Germline V gives CDR1 DFQATT, CDR2 SNEGSKA (reference sequence). The CDR3 loop reads CSASVAVSSYEQYF. As DNA, the CDR3 is TGCAGTGCTAGTGTGGCAGTAAGCTCCTACGAGCAGTACTTC.

The J gene is TRBJ1-2, the V gene TRBV7-2; no firm D call. The CDR3 covers 15 residues. V was trimmed by 5 bases and J by 0 bases, leaving 13 bases between them. Germline V lookup: CDR1 SGHTA, CDR2 FQGNSA. The CDR3 loop is CASSQNQGANYGYTF. The CDR3 region has the DNA TGTGCCAGCAGCCAGAACCAAGGAGCTAACTATGGCTACACCTTC.

This clonotype was seen more than once but under ten times. This chain uses TRBV19 with TRBJ1-5, with 7 bases matching TRBD1. Germline assignment: CDR1 LNHDA and CDR2 SQIVND (reference sequence). The CDR3 extends over 17 amino acids. J was trimmed by 6 bases and V by 3 bases; bases with no gene match: 14. The CDR3 loop is CASSIAAGGTVVQPQHF. The CDR3 DNA reads as TGTGCCAGTAGTATTGCGGCAGGGGGTACCGTAGTTCAGCCCCAGCATTTT.

This clonotype came up a few times. This rearrangement joins TRBV7-2 to TRBJ2-5; TRBD2 is a possible D gene (5 bases). Trimming pared 0 bases from V and 0 bases from J, leaving 8 bases between. CDR1 and CDR2 from the germline V gene are SGHTA and FQGNSA. The CDR3 is made up of 15 amino acids. The CDR3 DNA sequence: TGTGCCAGCAGCTTAGCGAGGGCGGACCAAGAGACCCAGTACTTC. Protein product: CASSLARADQETQYF. The complete variable domain, with remaining parts taken from reference TRBV7-2 and TRBJ2-5, reads GAGVSQSPSNKVTEKGKDVELRCDPISGHTALYWYRQSLGQGLEFLIYFQGNSAPDKSGLPSDRFSAERTGGSVSTLTIQRTQQEDSAVYLCASSLARADQETQYFGPGTRLLVL.

There are many counts of this clonotype. The chain combines TRBV20-1 with TRBJ2-1; 13 bases align to TRBD2. The length of the CDR3 is 15 residues. Trimming took 3 bases from V and 8 from J; bases not matched to a gene: 7. Germline loops: CDR1 DFQATT, CDR2 SNEGSKA (reference sequence). CDR3: CSASGLAGDQDEQFF. The CDR3 nucleotides are TGCAGTGCTAGCGGACTAGCGGGAGACCAAGATGAGCAGTTCTTC.

V usage is TRBV10-2 and J usage is TRBJ1-2, with D unresolved. The CDR3 loop spans 14 amino acids. Trimming pared 6 bases from V and 4 bases from J, leaving 15 bases between. The V gene's germline CDR1 is WSHSY and CDR2 SAAADI. CDR3 in DNA: TGCGCCAGCAGCGAAACGGACCGATTCTATGGCTACACCTTC. This sequence encodes CASSETDRFYGYTF.

This clonotype was detected a few times. The chain employs TRBV7-9 and TRBJ2-1, with 8 bases fitting TRBD2. The CDR3 is 15 residues long. The ends lost 5 bases at V and 6 bases at J; junction bases unmatched: 9. In germline, CDR1 is SEHNR, CDR2 FQNEAQ (reference sequence). CDR3 loop: CASSAPGLVLNEQFF. The CDR3 bases are TGTGCCAGCAGCGCACCGGGACTAGTCCTCAATGAGCAGTTCTTC.

The gene calls are TRBV28 and TRBJ2-5; D is uncertain. The V end was cut by 6 bases, the J end by 3 bases, with 8 bases between. Germline V CDR1 and CDR2: MDHEN, SYDVKM. This CDR3 has 12 residues. The CDR3 DNA reads as TGTGCCAGCAGCCACCTTAAAGAGACCCAGTACTTC. Translating it yields CASSHLKETQYF.

The table lists this clonotype with a few counts. J is TRBJ2-7 and V is TRBV4-1; 12 nucleotides line up with TRBD2. Germline V CDR1 and CDR2: MGHRA, YSYEKL. The ends lost 3 bases at V and 0 bases at J; junction bases unmatched: 6. This CDR3 contains 17 residues. CDR3 sequence (DNA): TGCGCCAGCAGCCATCCCCTAGCGGGAGGGCCCTCCTACGAGCAGTACTTC. This encodes CASSHPLAGGPSYEQYF.

This clonotype has more than one count but fewer than ten. The rearrangement joins TRBV20-1 to TRBJ2-3; perhaps TRBD1 as D (6 bases). CDR1 and CDR2 from the germline V gene are DFQATT and SNEGSKA (reference sequence). V lost 8 bases and J lost 5, with 17 bases in between. The CDR3 is 13 residues long. The CDR3 reads CSTPAGARDTQYF. As DNA, the CDR3 is TGCAGTACCCCCGCAGGGGCCCGAGATACGCAGTATTTT.

V and J are TRBV27 and TRBJ1-2; D is unclear. The CDR3 extends over 13 amino acids. Germline lookup yields CDR1 MNHEY and CDR2 SMNVEV (reference sequence). Trimming cost V 6 bases and J 4 bases, with 12 bases left between them. CDR3 DNA sequence: TGTGCCAGCAGCCCGGGAGTCTCCTATGGCTACACCTTC. It codes for CASSPGVSYGYTF.

This rearrangement joins TRBV15 to TRBJ2-1, with D possibly being TRBD2 (7 bases). Deletions cut 0 bases from V and 8 bases from J, with 17 bases between. The germline V gene has CDR1 LNHNV and CDR2 YYDKDF (reference sequence). The CDR3 is 16 residues long. The CDR3 DNA reads TGTGCCACCAGCAGAGATCAGTGGGGGGGCCGTTATGAGCAGTTCTTC. Protein sequence: CATSRDQWGGRYEQFF. The complete variable domain, with remaining parts taken from reference TRBV15 and TRBJ2-1, reads DAMVIQNPRYQVTQFGKPVTLSCSQTLNHNVMYWYQQKSSQAPKLLFHYYDKDFNNEADTPDNFQSRRPNTSFCFLDIRSPGLGDTAMYLCATSRDQWGGRYEQFFGPGTRLTVL.

The chain recombines TRBV5-1 with TRBJ2-7; no reliable D call. The germline CDR1 and CDR2 sequences are SGHRS and YFSETQ. Trimming stripped 6 bases from V and 2 bases from J, with 15 bases between. The CDR3 sequence is 14 residues long. The CDR3 reads CASTRADAAYEQYF. DNA for the CDR3: TGCGCCAGCACTCGCGCGGACGCCGCCTACGAGCAGTACTTC.

The chain has TRBV7-9 and TRBJ2-5, with D perhaps TRBD2 (6 bases). The CDR3 consists of 16 residues. Trimming removed 3 bases at V and 4 bases at J, with 18 bases between. The germline gives CDR1 SEHNR, CDR2 FQNEAQ (reference sequence). This CDR3 is CASSFANPGLRETQYF. The CDR3 nucleotides are TGTGCCAGCAGCTTTGCTAACCCGGGACTCCGAGAGACCCAGTACTTC.

This clonotype was found a few times. The rearrangement joins TRBV5-5 to TRBJ2-7; D is ambiguous. This CDR3 has 16 residues. In germline, CDR1 is SGHKS, CDR2 YYEKEE (reference sequence). Trimming pared 5 bases from V and 2 bases from J, leaving 20 bases between. CDR3 protein: CASSKTEVDGTYEQYF. The CDR3 DNA reads as TGTGCCAGCAGTAAAACCGAAGTAGACGGTACCTACGAGCAGTACTTC.

This clonotype was observed a handful of times. V usage is TRBV30 and J usage is TRBJ1-1; D remains ambiguous. V was trimmed by 5 bases and J by 4 bases, leaving 23 bases between them. The CDR3 extends over 16 amino acids. Germline loops: CDR1 GTSNPN, CDR2 SVGIG (reference sequence). CDR3 coding DNA: TGTGCCTGGGGGTCCCCTCCTCGGGCAGTGAGCACTGAAGCTTTCTTT. Protein: CAWGSPPRAVSTEAFF. The entire variable domain, with the rest obtained from reference TRBV30 and TRBJ1-1, is as follows: SQTIHQWPATLVQPVGSPLSLECTVEGTSNPNLYWYRQAAGRGLQLLFYSVGIGQISSEVPQNLSASRPQDRQFILSSKKLLLSDSGFYLCAWGSPPRAVSTEAFFGQGTRLTVV.

The table lists this clonotype with a few counts. The V call is TRBV12-3 or TRBV12-4, the J call TRBJ1-1, with TRBD1 as a possible D gene (6 bases). The V gene lost 5 bases and the J gene lost 0 bases, with 10 bases spanning the gap. This CDR3 has 14 amino acids. DNA of the CDR3: TGTGCCAGCAGTAGAACAGGGATGAACACTGAAGCTTTCTTT. It codes for CASSRTGMNTEAFF.